A selection of T cell receptor beta chains follows, all from one sample in a study of shared clonotypes between healthy human individuals. Clones were read by immunoSEQ multiplex PCR, and TCRdb kept only the in-frame ones, dropping some. The repertoire holds over 100,000 clones, with about 71% as singletons. The sequenced sample was memory CD8+ T cells sorted from blood. These receptors all come from a woman aged 30 to 39 in good health. The CDR3 runs from the conserved cysteine through the conserved F or W. The order of the fields is V gene, clone size, J gene, D gene, CDR3 DNA, CDR3 protein. The D gene is left open where the match is weak. The size of a clone is reported for some rows only, either as once, few or many, or as a class for expanded clones.

TRBV5-8,.,TRBJ2-7,.,TGTGCCAGCAGCTTGCGGGTCTTTTTTCCCTACGAGCAGTACTTC,CASSLRVFFPYEQYF
TRBV9,.,TRBJ1-4,TRBD1,TGTGCCAGCAGCGCCACAGGGGGCACTAATGAAAAACTGTTTTTT,CASSATGGTNEKLFF
TRBV28,.,TRBJ2-7,.,TGTGCCAGCAGTTTAGCAAACTCCTACGAGCAGTACTTC,CASSLANSYEQYF
TRBV9,few,TRBJ2-1,.,TGTGCCAGCAGCGTGAGGGGTCTCTACAATGAGCAGTTCTTC,CASSVRGLYNEQFF
TRBV6-5,.,TRBJ2-1,.,TGTGCCAGCAGCTACGTAGGGGGAGGGCCCGATGAGCAGTTCTTC,CASSYVGGGPDEQFF
TRBV7-3,.,TRBJ2-3,.,TGTGCCAGCAGCCCCTCCCTCGCGGGACCACATCCCACAGATACGCAGTATTTT,CASSPSLAGPHPTDTQYF
TRBV27,.,TRBJ1-3,.,TGTGCCAGCAGTTTAAGAGGGGCATCTGGAAACACCATATATTTT,CASSLRGASGNTIYF
TRBV23-1,.,TRBJ1-5,TRBD1,TGCGCCAGCAGACACTTAGGGGTGGGACAGGGAGAACTTAGCAGCAATCAGCCCCAGCATTTT,CASRHLGVGQGELSSNQPQHF
TRBV18,.,TRBJ1-5,TRBD1,TGTGCCAGCTCGCCCAGGGGGAGTATACAGCCCCAGCATTTT,CASSPRGSIQPQHF
TRBV2,once,TRBJ2-1,.,TGTGCCAGCAGTGAGGGCAATGAGCAGTTCTTC,CASSEGNEQFF
TRBV28,.,TRBJ2-2,.,TGTGCCAGCAGTTTAGGCCGACAGGGAGGGACCGGGGAGCTGTTTTTT,CASSLGRQGGTGELFF
TRBV5-5,few,TRBJ1-2,TRBD1,TGTGCCAGCAGCCAAGAATTGCCTGAGCCCCGGGACAGAAATGGCTACACCTTC,CASSQELPEPRDRNGYTF
TRBV7-8,.,TRBJ1-2,.,TGTGCCAGCAGCCTACAGGCGACAGCTTTCTATGGCTACACCTTC,CASSLQATAFYGYTF
TRBV10-3,few,TRBJ2-5,TRBD2,TGTGCCATCAGTGAGTTGACTAGCGGACAAGAGACCCAGTACTTC,CAISELTSGQETQYF
TRBV5-8,few,TRBJ1-2,TRBD1,TGTGCCAGCAGCTTGGCGTTTCCAGGACAGGGGAATGACTATGGCTACACCTTC,CASSLAFPGQGNDYGYTF
TRBV6-1,many,TRBJ1-5,.,TGTGCCAGCAGTGAAACCCCGACAGGCCTCCAGCCCCAGCATTTT,CASSETPTGLQPQHF
TRBV6-6,.,TRBJ1-4,TRBD1,TGTGCCAGCAGTTACCTCAGGGGGTCGAATGAAAAACTGTTTTTT,CASSYLRGSNEKLFF
TRBV5-1,.,TRBJ2-7,TRBD2,TGCGCCAGCAAGCCTAGCGGGTCTTGGACCTACGAGCAGTACTTC,CASKPSGSWTYEQYF
TRBV6-1,many,TRBJ2-1,.,TGTGCCAGCAGTGGGCTAGCAGAAGCCAATGAGCAGTTCTTC,CASSGLAEANEQFF
TRBV7-7,few,TRBJ2-1,.,TGTGCCAGCAGCTTAGAAAGTGGCGATGAGCAGTTCTTC,CASSLESGDEQFF
TRBV6-6,.,TRBJ2-1,.,TGTGCCAGCACATACGAGGGGACCGGGAAGTTCTTC,CASTYEGTGKFF
TRBV19,.,TRBJ2-1,.,TGTGCCAGCGCCACGCTAGCGTCCTCCTACAATGAGCAGTTCTTC,CASATLASSYNEQFF
TRBV6-6,.,TRBJ2-7,TRBD2,TGTGCCAGCAGTTTCCTAGCGGGAGGCAGTTACGAGCAGTACTTC,CASSFLAGGSYEQYF
TRBV28,.,TRBJ1-5,.,TGTGCCAGCAGTTGGGGACATAATAGCAATCAGCCCCAGCATTTT,CASSWGHNSNQPQHF
TRBV7-8,.,TRBJ2-7,TRBD1,TGTGCCAGCAGCTCGACAGGGGTAAGCTCCTACGAGCAGTACTTC,CASSSTGVSSYEQYF
TRBV7-8,.,TRBJ2-7,.,TGTGCCAGCAGCCCGCCCACGGCGGACGAGCAGTACTTC,CASSPPTADEQYF
TRBV7-9,.,TRBJ2-7,.,TGTGCCAGCAGCCAAAGAGGAGGGGCTCCTTTGGCCTACGAGCAGTACTTC,CASSQRGGAPLAYEQYF
TRBV5-1,.,TRBJ1-3,.,TGCGCCAGCAGCTTGGGGCTGGGTGGAAACACCATATATTTT,CASSLGLGGNTIYF
TRBV9,.,TRBJ2-7,.,TGTGCCGGCAGCGTAGAAGGCGGGTACTCCTACGAGCAGTACTTC,CAGSVEGGYSYEQYF
TRBV6-5,.,TRBJ2-2,.,TGTGCCAGCAGTTACGAGTCGGGAATGCTCACCGGGGAGCTGTTTTTT,CASSYESGMLTGELFF
TRBV28,.,TRBJ1-1,TRBD1,TGTGCCAGCAGTTTTAGGACAGGGTACGACACTGAAGCTTTCTTT,CASSFRTGYDTEAFF
TRBV5-1,.,TRBJ2-7,.,TGCGCCAGCAGCTTGGGAGGCTACGAGCAGTACTTC,CASSLGGYEQYF
TRBV15,few,TRBJ2-2,.,TGTGCCACCAGCAGAGAATCAGGCACCGGGGAGCTGTTTTTT,CATSRESGTGELFF
TRBV5-6,.,TRBJ2-7,TRBD2,TGTGCCAGCAGCTCAAGGGGTCGGGGGGAGCCGAGCTACGAGCAGTACTTC,CASSSRGRGEPSYEQYF
TRBV6-6,once,TRBJ2-7,.,TGTGCCAGCAGCTGGTATGCATGGCAGTACTTC,CASSWYAWQYF
TRBV7-2,once,TRBJ1-5,.,TGTGCCAGCAGCTTAACCCCCGGGAGCCAGCATTTT,CASSLTPGSQHF
TRBV25-1,few,TRBJ1-5,.,TGTGCCAGCAGTGAATATGGACCTAATCAGCCCCAGCATTTT,CASSEYGPNQPQHF
TRBV28,.,TRBJ1-5,.,TGTGCCAGCAGTTTTTACAGAAGGAATCAGCCCCAGCATTTT,CASSFYRRNQPQHF
TRBV2,.,TRBJ1-2,TRBD1,TGTGCCAGCAGCGGGGACAGGTGCTATGGCTACACCTTC,CASSGDRCYGYTF
TRBV13,.,TRBJ2-7,TRBD2,TGTGCCAGCAGCTTAGGGGGACTAGGGTACGAGCAGTACTTC,CASSLGGLGYEQYF
TRBV25-1,many,TRBJ2-5,TRBD2,TGTGCCAGCAGTCCGAGTGTAACTAGCGGGTCCCAAGAGACCCAGTACTTC,CASSPSVTSGSQETQYF
TRBV27,.,TRBJ2-3,.,TGTGCCAGCAGTTCGCGACTAGATGCTCCCCCAGATACGCAGTATTTT,CASSSRLDAPPDTQYF
TRBV10-3,.,TRBJ2-2,TRBD2,TGTGCCATCAGTGACGCGGGAGACACCGGGGAGCTGTTTTTT,CAISDAGDTGELFF
TRBV25-1,.,TRBJ2-7,.,TGTGCCAGCAGTGAGACCTACGAGCAGTACTTC,CASSETYEQYF
TRBV7-7,.,TRBJ2-5,.,TGTGCCAGCAGCTTAGGGACGGGTGGCTCGGAGACCCAGTACTTC,CASSLGTGGSETQYF
TRBV29-1,.,TRBJ2-7,.,TGCAGCGTGACGGGCCAAACAGACCTCGGAGAGCAGTACTTC,CSVTGQTDLGEQYF
TRBV6-1,.,TRBJ1-5,.,TGTGCCAGCAGCCAAGGGACATCTAGCAATCAGCCCCAGCATTTT,CASSQGTSSNQPQHF
TRBV5-1,.,TRBJ2-7,.,TGCGCCAGCAGCTCGAGGTGGGATGGACGTACCTCCTACGAGCAGTACTTC,CASSSRWDGRTSYEQYF
TRBV30,.,TRBJ2-1,.,TGTGCCTGGAGTGTATCCAATGAGCAGTTCTTC,CAWSVSNEQFF
TRBV4-2,many,TRBJ1-1,.,TGTGCCAGCAGGGATGGGGGTCCGAACACTGAAGCTTTCTTT,CASRDGGPNTEAFF
TRBV27,.,TRBJ2-2,.,TGTGCCAGCAGTCCTTACCGAGGACGGTCCGGGGAGCTGTTTTTT,CASSPYRGRSGELFF
TRBV2,.,TRBJ1-2,TRBD1,TGTGCCAGCAGGGACACACAGGGGGCTGGCTATGGCTACACCTTC,CASRDTQGAGYGYTF
TRBV5-5,.,TRBJ1-6,.,TGTGCCAGCAGCCTGACCGTAGAGGACAGACCCCTCCACTTT,CASSLTVEDRPLHF
TRBV7-2,.,TRBJ2-1,.,TGTGCCAGCAGCTCCATCCTGGGGAACAATGAGCAGTTCTTC,CASSSILGNNEQFF
TRBV6-5,.,TRBJ1-2,.,TGTGCCAGCAGTTCCTCAGGGGCAGGGAGGTTTTATGGCTACACCTTC,CASSSSGAGRFYGYTF
TRBV4-1,.,TRBJ2-1,TRBD2,TGCGCCAGCAGCCGTTTATGGATCGGCGGGAGCAATGAGCAGTTCTTC,CASSRLWIGGSNEQFF
TRBV13,.,TRBJ2-7,TRBD2,TGTGCCAGCAGCTCCGGACTAGCGGTAAGCTCCTACGAGCAGTACTTC,CASSSGLAVSSYEQYF
TRBV19,few,TRBJ1-2,.,TGTGCCAGTAGTATCGGAGGGAGAATTAACTATGGCTACACCTTC,CASSIGGRINYGYTF